This TCR beta chain was recorded in a study of T-cell reconstitution after alpha-beta-depleted transplantation in children. Unique molecular identifiers were incorporated during preparation of the TCRbeta library. MiXCR, run by TCRdb on the PCR reads, gives a single entry per CDR3 protein. The sample has 170,000 or so distinct CDR3 sequences; more than 6.5% are singletons. This clonotype was observed at least ten times. The CDR3 consists of 15 residues. Germline values: CDR1 SGHRS, CDR2 YFSETQ. The germline V and J ends were trimmed by 0 bases and 0 bases, with 9 bases remaining between them. The chain recombines TRBV5-1 with TRBJ1-2; D is possibly TRBD1 (6 bases). The TCR sequence derives from a human donor who donated a stem cell graft to a child with Wiskott-Aldrich syndrome. This specimen consisted of PBMCs from the stem cell graft donor, obtained from the stem cell graft. The CDR3 region is CASSLGTATNYGYTF. In DNA form, the CDR3 reads TGCGCCAGCAGCTTGGGGACAGCTACTAACTATGGCTACACCTTC.